The sequence of this T cell receptor (beta chain) was determined in a study of T cells after yellow fever vaccination (dated by TCRdb to the late 2010s). General notes on the study: The SMART-Seq v4 Ultra Low Input RNA kit was used to prepare libraries from fractions with low cell numbers. Two healthy male donors, one aged 18 to 30 and one aged 30 to 40 years, were included in the cohort. Blood samples were taken at several timepoints before and after primary and secondary immunization, and bulk PBMC replicates and cell subsets were isolated. To follow T-cell clones before and after primary and booster YFV17D yellow fever vaccination, bulk TCR alpha and beta repertoires were sequenced over time. Summary of the overall study and its limitations: Computational filtering was required because FACS-sorted repertoires could contain abundant contaminating clonotypes from the bulk population. Because only two donors were included in the study, the extent to which the findings can be generalized is limited. A small share of clonotypes occurred in both CD4 and CD8 compartments, likely arising from convergent recombination. The secondary T-cell response was weaker than the primary response but faster, peaking on day 5 instead of day 15. After the booster, most clones that had expanded after primary vaccination were detected again (approximately 96% of CD4 and around 88% of CD8), suggesting broad maintenance of memory.

Explained via the paper, the treatment or condition label denotes: live attenuated yellow fever vaccine strain. At every blood-draw timepoint, two biological replicates of bulk PBMCs were collected. A standard Ficoll-Paque protocol was used to isolate PBMCs from peripheral blood. TriZol was used to extract RNA from bulk PBMCs, from CD4 and CD8 fractions, and from dextramer-positive and dextramer-negative fractions. TCR cDNA was made using 5'RACE template switching, a step that added a universal primer site and unique molecular identifiers. Priming for cDNA synthesis came from both the TCR alpha and TCR beta constant segments. Two PCR steps were used to amplify libraries, with sample barcodes and sequencing adapters being added in the second step. Sequencing of libraries was performed on Illumina HiSeq 2500 (2x100 bp) or NovaSeq (2x150 bp). The authors' pipeline ran thus. MIGEC was used to demultiplex reads and collapse the reads into UMI consensus sequences, and MiXCR was used for V(D)J alignment. Vaccine-responding clonotypes were defined with edgeR using replicate PBMC samples, requiring FDR below 0.01 and a log2 fold change above 5 up to day 15. Each bulk clonotype received a CD4 or CD8 identity based on whether the sequenced CD4 or CD8 repertoire contained that clonotype at higher abundance. TCRdb reran the public reads through fastp at Q25 and MiXCR, keeping productive beta chains. Rows are unified per CDR3 protein, each entry keeping the most common DNA and genes. For this entry, the V and J calls and clone size follow TCRdb and not the study's own pipeline. For this sample there are hundreds of thousands of distinct CDR3 sequences; less than 15% appear just once. Jointly, the top ten make up more than 12% of the sample.

Comment on this clonotype: Its antigen remains unidentified. Base qualities are missing; no much larger clone stands one base away.

This sequence originates from a man in his thirties or forties who received the YFV17D yellow fever vaccine. Sample: PBMCs, taken on the day of the yellow fever booster vaccination.

The CDR3 in this case is CSAGQGGSGAEAFF. The DNA reads TGCAGCGCGGGACAGGGAGGCTCGGGCGCTGAAGCTTTCTTT. The V and J genes are TRBV29-1 and TRBJ1-1, with 9 bases in between that match TRBD1. Taken from cysteine to phenylalanine, the CDR3 has 14 residues. Just the 42-base CDR3 DNA is kept, in frame starting at base 1. The CDR1 and CDR2 encoded by the germline V gene are SQVTM and ANQGSEA. Germline trimming amounts to 7 bases on V and 6 bases on J, with 12 as the count of junction bases outside the gene matches.